The rows below give T cell receptor beta chains drawn from one sample of a study of cytomegalovirus exposure and HLA in healthy donors. The table came from immunoSEQ multiplex PCR; TCRdb's copy has only in-frame clones and leaves some out. The top ten clones hold 1.8% of a sample with hundreds of thousands of clones, more than 60% of them seen once. The sequenced sample was PBMCs. The origin of the receptors is a woman aged 25 to 39 in good health and CMV-seronegative. Each CDR3 is given with its conserved first and last residue. D genes are given only for firm matches. Not all rows give a size; the values are once, few, many and, for expanded clones, a class.

D: .; length: 12; J: TRBJ1-1; V: TRBV6-1; size: once; CDR3: CASSADSGEAFF; DNA: TGTGCCAGCAGTGCGGACAGTGGTGAAGCTTTCTTT
D: TRBD2; length: 15; J: TRBJ2-1; V: TRBV29-1; size: .; CDR3: CSVDSSGAIYNEQFF; DNA: TGCAGCGTTGATTCTAGCGGGGCTATATACAATGAGCAGTTCTTC
D: TRBD1; length: 16; J: TRBJ1-2; V: TRBV19; size: .; CDR3: CASSPRDSLRLNGYTF; DNA: TGTGCCAGTAGTCCCCGGGACAGTCTCCGGTTAAATGGCTACACCTTC
D: TRBD2; length: 16; J: TRBJ2-3; V: TRBV6-5; size: few; CDR3: CASSYGLAGFTDTQYF; DNA: TGTGCCAGCAGTTACGGGCTAGCGGGATTCACAGATACGCAGTATTTT
D: .; length: 15; J: TRBJ2-7; V: TRBV7-2; size: few; CDR3: CASSLGGLPSYEQYF; DNA: TGTGCCAGCAGCTTAGGTGGTCTACCCTCCTACGAGCAGTACTTC
D: .; length: 15; J: TRBJ1-4; V: TRBV18; size: .; CDR3: CASSPGQNLNEKLFF; DNA: TGTGCCAGCTCACCTGGACAGAACCTTAATGAAAAACTGTTTTTT
D: TRBD1; length: 15; J: TRBJ2-1; V: TRBV9; size: .; CDR3: CASSVAGQGYNEQFF; DNA: TGTGCCAGCAGCGTAGCGGGACAGGGCTACAATGAGCAGTTCTTC
D: .; length: 16; J: TRBJ2-7; V: TRBV27; size: .; CDR3: CASSGGTAIYPYEQYF; DNA: TGTGCCAGCAGTGGAGGGACAGCCATCTATCCCTACGAGCAGTACTTC
D: .; length: 16; J: TRBJ2-5; V: TRBV9; size: .; CDR3: CASSVGTSGVGETQYF; DNA: TGTGCCAGCAGCGTAGGGACATCTGGAGTTGGTGAGACCCAGTACTTC
D: TRBD1; length: 16; J: TRBJ2-1; V: TRBV25-1; size: .; CDR3: CASSEGPDRGVNEQFF; DNA: TGTGCCAGCAGTGAGGGGCCGGACAGGGGTGTGAATGAGCAGTTCTTC
D: TRBD1; length: 13; J: TRBJ1-3; V: TRBV29-1; size: .; CDR3: CSAWTGSGNTIYF; DNA: TGCAGCGCCTGGACAGGCTCTGGAAACACCATATATTTT
D: .; length: 16; J: TRBJ2-2; V: TRBV9; size: .; CDR3: CASSVGASQNTGELFF; DNA: TGTGCCAGCAGCGTAGGAGCGTCCCAGAACACCGGGGAGCTGTTTTTT
D: .; length: 15; J: TRBJ2-5; V: TRBV5-1; size: few; CDR3: CASSLSGTGKETQYF; DNA: TGCGCCAGCAGCTTATCCGGGACTGGGAAAGAGACCCAGTACTTC
D: TRBD2; length: 16; J: TRBJ2-1; V: TRBV27; size: once; CDR3: CASSLDSGRTYNEQFF; DNA: TGTGCCAGCAGTTTAGATAGCGGGAGGACCTACAATGAGCAGTTCTTC
D: .; length: 15; J: TRBJ1-3; V: TRBV9; size: .; CDR3: CASSVDSDSGNTIYF; DNA: TGTGCCAGCAGCGTCGACAGCGACTCTGGAAACACCATATATTTT
D: .; length: 17; J: TRBJ1-2; V: TRBV6-1; size: .; CDR3: CASSERGGAGFAYGYTF; DNA: TGTGCCAGCAGTGAAAGAGGAGGGGCAGGGTTTGCCTATGGCTACACCTTC
D: .; length: 14; J: TRBJ1-2; V: TRBV25-1; size: .; CDR3: CASSEYGSGHGYTF; DNA: TGTGCCAGCAGTGAATACGGCTCAGGGCACGGCTACACCTTC
D: TRBD1; length: 15; J: TRBJ2-1; V: TRBV7-9; size: .; CDR3: CSSSLGDRAHGEQFF; DNA: TGTTCCAGCAGCTTGGGGGACAGGGCCCATGGGGAGCAGTTCTTC
D: TRBD1; length: 15; J: TRBJ1-1; V: TRBV11-3; size: few; CDR3: CASSLEGQVSTEAFF; DNA: TGTGCCAGCAGCTTAGAAGGACAGGTGTCCACTGAAGCTTTCTTT
D: TRBD2; length: 15; J: TRBJ2-1; V: TRBV10-3; size: .; CDR3: CASRTSANSYNEQFF; DNA: TGTGCCTCCAGGACTAGCGCGAACTCCTACAATGAGCAGTTCTTC
D: TRBD1; length: 14; J: TRBJ2-3; V: TRBV5-1; size: once; CDR3: CASSYDRATDTQYF; DNA: TGCGCCAGCAGCTACGACAGGGCGACAGATACGCAGTATTTT
D: TRBD2; length: 16; J: TRBJ2-1; V: TRBV9; size: .; CDR3: CASSVEGSGVLGEQFF; DNA: TGTGCCAGCAGCGTAGAAGGTAGCGGGGTTCTAGGTGAGCAGTTCTTC
D: TRBD1; length: 14; J: TRBJ1-5; V: TRBV27; size: .; CDR3: CASGQGVPGGPQHF; DNA: TGTGCATCCGGACAGGGGGTGCCGGGCGGACCCCAGCATTTT
D: TRBD2; length: 14; J: TRBJ2-1; V: TRBV6-6; size: .; CDR3: CASRGGSADNEQFF; DNA: TGTGCCAGCCGGGGCGGGAGTGCCGACAATGAGCAGTTCTTC
D: .; length: 14; J: TRBJ1-3; V: TRBV7-3; size: few; CDR3: CASSQTVGGNTIYF; DNA: TGTGCCAGCAGCCAGACAGTGGGTGGAAACACCATATATTTT
D: .; length: 13; J: TRBJ1-5; V: TRBV6-1; size: few; CDR3: CASRLQENQPQHF; DNA: TGTGCCAGCAGACTACAGGAGAATCAGCCCCAGCATTTT
D: TRBD2; length: 17; J: TRBJ2-6; V: TRBV5-1; size: .; CDR3: CASSFTSGRSGANVLTF; DNA: TGCGCCAGCAGCTTTACTAGCGGGAGATCTGGGGCCAACGTCCTGACTTTC
D: .; length: 15; J: TRBJ2-2; V: TRBV4-2; size: .; CDR3: CASIGGDSNTGELFF; DNA: TGTGCCAGCATAGGCGGAGACAGCAACACCGGGGAGCTGTTTTTT
D: TRBD2; length: 16; J: TRBJ2-1; V: TRBV29-1; size: .; CDR3: CSVERVAGGSVNEQFF; DNA: TGCAGCGTTGAACGGGTAGCGGGAGGGTCGGTAAATGAGCAGTTCTTC
D: .; length: 13; J: TRBJ2-3; V: TRBV5-1; size: few; CDR3: CASNGGSTDTQYF; DNA: TGCGCCAGCAACGGAGGGTCCACAGATACGCAGTATTTT
D: .; length: 16; J: TRBJ2-2; V: TRBV4-1; size: .; CDR3: CASSQVGGGRTGELFF; DNA: TGCGCCAGCAGCCAAGTAGGGGGGGGCAGGACCGGGGAGCTGTTTTTT